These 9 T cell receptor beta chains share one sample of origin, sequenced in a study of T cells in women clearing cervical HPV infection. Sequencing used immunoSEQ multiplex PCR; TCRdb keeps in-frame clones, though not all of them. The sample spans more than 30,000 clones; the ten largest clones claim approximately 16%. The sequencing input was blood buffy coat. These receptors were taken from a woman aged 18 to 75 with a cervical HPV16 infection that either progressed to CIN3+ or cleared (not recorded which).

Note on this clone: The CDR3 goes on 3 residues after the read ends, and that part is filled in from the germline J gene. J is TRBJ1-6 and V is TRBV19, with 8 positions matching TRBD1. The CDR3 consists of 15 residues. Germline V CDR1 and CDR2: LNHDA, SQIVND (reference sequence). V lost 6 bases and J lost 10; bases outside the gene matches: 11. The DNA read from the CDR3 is TGTGCCAGTAGGACCCGGACAGGGTTCAGGTCACCC. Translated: CASRTRTGFRSP. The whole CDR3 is CASRTRTGFRSPLHF.

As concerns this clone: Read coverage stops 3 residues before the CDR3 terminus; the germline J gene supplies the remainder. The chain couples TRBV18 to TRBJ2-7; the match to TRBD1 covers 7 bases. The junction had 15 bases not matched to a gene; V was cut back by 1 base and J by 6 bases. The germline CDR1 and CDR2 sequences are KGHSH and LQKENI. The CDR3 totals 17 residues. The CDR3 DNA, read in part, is TGTGCCAGCTCACCACGAGACCCCGGGACAGCAGGTTCCGAG. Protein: CASSPRDPGTAGSE. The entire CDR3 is CASSPRDPGTAGSEQYF.

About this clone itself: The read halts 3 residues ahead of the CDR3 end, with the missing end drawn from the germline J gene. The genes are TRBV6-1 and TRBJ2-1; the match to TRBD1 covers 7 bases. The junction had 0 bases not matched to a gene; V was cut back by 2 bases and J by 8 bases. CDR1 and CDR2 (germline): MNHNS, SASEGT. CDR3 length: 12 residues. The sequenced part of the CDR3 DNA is TGTGCCAGCAGTGAACAGGGGGATGAG. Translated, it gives CASSEQGDE. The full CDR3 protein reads CASSEQGDEQFF.

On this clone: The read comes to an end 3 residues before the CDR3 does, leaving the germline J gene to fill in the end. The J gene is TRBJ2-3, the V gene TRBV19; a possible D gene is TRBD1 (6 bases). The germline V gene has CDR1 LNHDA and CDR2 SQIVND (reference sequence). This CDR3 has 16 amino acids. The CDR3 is CASSRATGYSNQPQYF. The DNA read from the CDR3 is TGTGCCAGTAGCCGCGCGACAGGTTATAGCAATCAGCCG.

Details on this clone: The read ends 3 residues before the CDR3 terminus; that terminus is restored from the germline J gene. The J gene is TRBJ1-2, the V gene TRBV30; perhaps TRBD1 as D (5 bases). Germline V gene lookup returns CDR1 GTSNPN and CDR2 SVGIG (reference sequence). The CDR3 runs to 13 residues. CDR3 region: CAWAGIGFGDYTF. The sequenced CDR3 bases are TGTGCCTGGGCAGGGATTGGGTTTGGGGAC.

The part of the CDR3 DNA that was read is TGTGCCTTGACAGGGACGCCCCCTTCACCC. This encodes CALTGTPPSP. The full CDR3 protein reads CALTGTPPSPLHF. The chain combines TRBV30 with TRBJ1-6; the match to TRBD1 covers 7 bases. Coverage ceases 3 residues before the CDR3 finishes, and the germline J gene fills in the end. The CDR3 sequence is 13 residues long. In germline, CDR1 is GTSNPN, CDR2 SVGIG (reference sequence). The ends lost 7 bases at V and 9 bases at J; junction bases unmatched: 9.

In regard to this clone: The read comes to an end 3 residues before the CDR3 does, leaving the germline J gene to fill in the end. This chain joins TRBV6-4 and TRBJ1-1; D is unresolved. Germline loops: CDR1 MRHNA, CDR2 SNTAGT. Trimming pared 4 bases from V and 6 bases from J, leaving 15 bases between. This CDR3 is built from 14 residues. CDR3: CASSASRNGAEAFF. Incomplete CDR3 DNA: TGTGCCAGCAGTGCTAGTCGGAATGGCGCTGAA.

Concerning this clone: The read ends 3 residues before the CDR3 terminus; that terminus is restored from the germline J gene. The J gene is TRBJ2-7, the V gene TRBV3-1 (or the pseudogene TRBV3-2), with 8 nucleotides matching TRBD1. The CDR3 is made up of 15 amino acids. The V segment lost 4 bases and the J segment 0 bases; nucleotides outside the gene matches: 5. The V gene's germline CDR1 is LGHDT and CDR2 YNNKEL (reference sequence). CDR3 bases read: TGTGCCAGCAGCCCAAGACAGGGGAGCTCCTACGAG. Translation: CASSPRQGSSYE. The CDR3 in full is CASSPRQGSSYEQYF.

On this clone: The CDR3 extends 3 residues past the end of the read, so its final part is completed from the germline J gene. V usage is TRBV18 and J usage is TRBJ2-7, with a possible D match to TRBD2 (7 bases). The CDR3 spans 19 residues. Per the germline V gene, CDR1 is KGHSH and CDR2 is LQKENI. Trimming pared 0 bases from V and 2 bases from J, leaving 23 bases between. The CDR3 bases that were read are TGTGCCAGCTCACCACCGCAGGGATTAGGGGGGGGACGTCCCTACGAG. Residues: CASSPPQGLGGGRPYE. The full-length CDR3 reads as CASSPPQGLGGGRPYEQYF.